This is a list of T cell receptor beta chains from one sample in a study of blood T cell repertoires in COVID-19. Measured with immunoSEQ multiplex PCR; TCRdb has only the in-frame clones, and not every one. Of about 100,000 clones listed, 86% are singletons. Sequenced input: peripheral blood. These receptors were collected from a woman aged 55-70 years in a cohort sampled during active or convalescent COVID-19. CDR3s include the opening cysteine and the closing phenylalanine or tryptophan. The order of the fields is clone size, J gene, D gene, V gene, CDR3 protein, CDR3 DNA. A D gene is named only where the DNA matches it firmly. Clone size is given for some rows only: seen once, a few or many times, or a class if the clone is expanded.

once | TRBJ1-5 | - | TRBV28 | CASSIRVPQHF | TGTGCCAGCAGTATCAGGGTACCCCAGCATTTT
- | TRBJ2-7 | - | TRBV28 | CASTQTHKTYEQYF | TGTGCCAGCACCCAGACACACAAAACCTACGAGCAGTACTTC
- | TRBJ1-2 | TRBD1 | TRBV11-2 | CASSPDRVHGYTF | TGTGCCAGCAGCCCCGACAGGGTTCATGGCTACACCTTC
- | TRBJ1-1 | - | TRBV7-9 | CAIGTGGVGTEAFF | TGTGCCATCGGGACGGGGGGCGTCGGCACTGAAGCTTTCTTT
once | TRBJ2-2 | - | TRBV12-3/TRBV12-4 | CASRAVEAGELFF | TGTGCCAGCAGAGCGGTAGAGGCCGGGGAGCTGTTTTTT
- | TRBJ1-2 | - | TRBV14 | CASSQGGRRGLYGYTF | TGTGCCAGCAGCCAAGGCGGTCGCAGGGGATTATATGGCTACACCTTC
- | TRBJ2-7 | TRBD1 | TRBV6-6 | CASSSSGDSSYEQYF | TGTGCCAGCAGTTCGTCAGGGGACAGCTCCTACGAGCAGTACTTC
- | TRBJ1-1 | TRBD1 | TRBV7-8 | CASTLQGDRTEAFF | TGTGCCAGCACCCTACAGGGGGATAGGACTGAAGCTTTCTTT
few | TRBJ2-1 | TRBD1 | TRBV19 | CASSRWAGGPYNEQFF | TGTGCCAGTAGCCGTTGGGCAGGGGGACCCTACAATGAGCAGTTCTTC
once | TRBJ1-5 | TRBD1 | TRBV10-2 | CASSLTSRGNQPQHF | TGCGCCAGCAGCCTCACGAGCAGGGGGAATCAGCCCCAGCATTTT
- | TRBJ2-1 | TRBD2 | TRBV11-1 | CASIEGREGRNEQFF | TGTGCCAGCATTGAGGGGCGGGAGGGCCGGAATGAGCAGTTCTTC
- | TRBJ2-7 | TRBD2 | TRBV29-1 | CSVAGGGSSYEQYF | TGCAGCGTTGCGGGCGGCGGGAGCTCCTACGAGCAGTACTTC
- | TRBJ2-7 | - | TRBV6-1 | CASSDRLAYEQYF | TGTGCCAGCAGTGATCGACTAGCCTACGAGCAGTACTTC
- | TRBJ2-7 | - | TRBV5-1 | CASSWGTSYEQYF | TGCGCCAGCAGCTGGGGGACAAGTTACGAGCAGTACTTC
- | TRBJ1-5 | TRBD1 | TRBV19 | CASINTGGTGQPQHF | TGTGCCAGTATCAACACAGGGGGCACAGGGCAGCCCCAGCATTTT
- | TRBJ2-3 | TRBD2 | TRBV9 | CASSVVSGSGADTQYF | TGTGCCAGCAGCGTGGTTAGCGGGAGTGGTGCAGATACGCAGTATTTT
- | TRBJ1-3 | - | TRBV28 | CASRGGGDPSGNTIYF | TGTGCCAGCAGGGGGGGAGGAGATCCGTCTGGAAACACCATATATTTT
- | TRBJ1-1 | TRBD1 | TRBV24-1 | CATSDSRTGLNTEAFF | TGTGCCACCAGTGATTCTCGGACAGGCCTGAACACTGAAGCTTTCTTT
- | TRBJ2-7 | TRBD2 | TRBV28 | CASKGLAYSYEQYF | TGTGCCAGTAAAGGACTAGCGTACTCCTACGAGCAGTACTTC
- | TRBJ2-2 | - | TRBV10-2 | CASEDRPNTGELFF | TGCGCCAGCGAGGACAGACCTAACACCGGGGAGCTGTTTTTT
- | TRBJ1-2 | - | TRBV3-1/TRBV3-2 | CASSQARGAGYTF | TGTGCCAGCAGCCAAGCCCGGGGAGCTGGCTACACCTTC
- | TRBJ1-2 | - | TRBV13 | CASYYGPREDYGYTF | TGTGCCAGCTATTATGGCCCCAGGGAGGACTATGGCTACACCTTC
- | TRBJ1-1 | - | TRBV9 | CASSLDRLNTEAFF | TGTGCCAGCAGCCTTGACAGGTTGAACACTGAAGCTTTCTTT
- | TRBJ2-7 | TRBD1 | TRBV6-1 | CASSEGQATAYEQYF | TGTGCCAGCAGTGAGGGACAGGCGACGGCCTACGAGCAGTACTTC
- | TRBJ1-1 | - | TRBV6-4 | CASREGENTEAFF | TGTGCCAGCAGGGAGGGAGAAAACACTGAAGCTTTCTTT
- | TRBJ1-3 | - | TRBV15 | CATSRGPTGASGNTIYF | TGTGCCACCAGCAGAGGACCGACAGGAGCCTCTGGAAACACCATATATTTT
- | TRBJ2-7 | - | TRBV27 | CASSLTLAGYGDEQYF | TGTGCCAGCAGTTTAACCCTAGCAGGTTACGGAGACGAGCAGTACTTC
once | TRBJ2-3 | TRBD2 | TRBV19 | CASRPLAGGSADTQYF | TGTGCCAGTAGGCCACTAGCGGGAGGTAGCGCAGATACGCAGTATTTT
- | TRBJ2-3 | - | TRBV18 | CASSPSDTQYF | TGTGCCAGCTCCCCCTCTGATACGCAGTATTTT
- | TRBJ2-3 | - | TRBV7-2 | CASSFSVTDTQYF | TGTGCCAGCAGCTTTTCAGTCACAGATACGCAGTATTTT
- | TRBJ2-7 | TRBD2 | TRBV7-9 | CASSTSGGPLEQYF | TGTGCCAGCAGTACTAGCGGGGGACCCCTCGAGCAGTACTTC
- | TRBJ1-2 | TRBD1 | TRBV2 | CASSGTVSFYGYTF | TGTGCCAGCAGCGGGACAGTGAGTTTCTATGGCTACACCTTC
once | TRBJ2-1 | TRBD2 | TRBV3-1/TRBV3-2 | CASSQPTSGGNNEQFF | TGTGCCAGCAGCCAACCCACTAGCGGGGGGAACAATGAGCAGTTCTTC
- | TRBJ1-1 | - | TRBV9 | CASSATVNTEAFF | TGTGCCAGCAGCGCGACAGTGAACACTGAAGCTTTCTTT
- | TRBJ1-1 | TRBD1 | TRBV7-2 | CASSPGGTLTEAFF | TGTGCCAGCAGCCCAGGGGGGACTCTCACTGAAGCTTTCTTT